The 29 T cell receptor beta chains listed next were all sequenced from one sample in a study of siplizumab effects on memory and regulatory T cells. Only in-frame clones appear in the TCRdb table, and some are missing; sequencing was by immunoSEQ multiplex PCR. This table holds approximately 100,000 clones, about nine tenths found once. Sequenced: CD4+ T cells sorted from blood. The receptors were gathered from a human donor in good health. Some clones in this sample may be carry-over from other donors' samples.

This chain joins TRBV4-2 and TRBJ1-5; TRBD1 is a possible D gene (5 bases). Germline CDR1 reads LGHNA; CDR2 reads YNFKEQ. The CDR3 contains 17 residues. V dropped 1 base and J dropped 4 bases, with 17 bases sitting between them. In DNA form, the CDR3 reads TGTGCCAGCAGCCAAGTCGTTGGGGGGGGAGGGAATCAGCCCCAGCATTTT. Translated: CASSQVVGGGGNQPQHF.

The chain joins TRBV9 to TRBJ1-3, with TRBD1 matching over 8 bases. V lost 0 bases to trimming and J lost 4 bases; unmatched junction nucleotides: 3. CDR1 is SGDLS, CDR2 YYNGEE, per germline. The CDR3 loop spans 15 amino acids. The CDR3, as DNA: TGTGCCAGCAGCGTAGCAGGGGGCGAGGGAAACACCATATATTTT. It specifies CASSVAGGEGNTIYF. The entire variable domain, with the rest obtained from reference TRBV9 and TRBJ1-3, is as follows: DSGVTQTPKHLITATGQRVTLRCSPRSGDLSVYWYQQSLDQGLQFLIQYYNGEERAKGNILERFSAQQFPDLHSELNLSSLELGDSALYFCASSVAGGEGNTIYFGEGSWLTVV.

The chain carries TRBV7-3 and TRBJ2-2, with D possibly being TRBD2 (7 bases). Germline V gene sequence: CDR1 SGHTA, CDR2 FQGTGA. This CDR3 is 15 amino acids long. The V and J ends lost 6 bases and 9 bases respectively, with 20 bases between them. CDR3 amino acids: CASSYGGTRHRELFF. CDR3 coding DNA: TGTGCCAGCAGTTACGGGGGGACAAGACACCGGGAGCTGTTTTTT.

This clone showed up just once. The chain links TRBV28 to TRBJ2-5, with TRBD1 identical over 7 bases. With 6 bases clipped from V and 1 base from J, the junction kept 8 bases outside the gene matches. This CDR3 has 15 residues. CDR1 and CDR2 from the germline V gene are MDHEN and SYDVKM. The DNA of the CDR3 is TGTGCCAGCAGCCCCGGGGACAGTCTCCAAGAGACCCAGTACTTC. This gives the protein CASSPGDSLQETQYF. Full variable domain (outside the CDR3, taken from reference TRBV28 and TRBJ2-5): DVKVTQSSRYLVKRTGEKVFLECVQDMDHENMFWYRQDPGLGLRLIYFSYDVKMKEKGDIPEGYSVSREKKERFSLILESASTNQTSMYLCASSPGDSLQETQYFGPGTRLLVL.

V is TRBV19 and J is TRBJ2-2; 10 nucleotides line up with TRBD1. With V trimmed by 8 bases and J by 3 bases, 3 bases remained unmatched. This CDR3 has 14 amino acids. CDR1 and CDR2 (germline): LNHDA, SQIVND (reference sequence). The CDR3 nucleotides are TGTGCCAGTGGGACAGGGGCATACACCGGGGAGCTGTTTTTT. This sequence encodes CASGTGAYTGELFF.

The J gene is TRBJ2-7, the V gene TRBV7-9, with D tentatively TRBD1 (6 bases). Trimming removed 5 bases at V and 7 bases at J, with 18 bases between. Germline V CDR1 and CDR2: SEHNR, FQNEAQ (reference sequence). The CDR3 contains 14 residues. The CDR3 DNA sequence: TGTGCCAGCAGCACTAGAAACAGGGTTGGGGAGCAGTACTTC. This translates into CASSTRNRVGEQYF.

V gene TRBV5-6 combines with J gene TRBJ2-1; either TRBD1 or TRBD2 may supply D (6 bases each). Germline CDR1 is SGHDT and CDR2 is YYEEEE. V lost 4 bases and J 6 bases, leaving 20 bases between the germline ends. This CDR3 spans 16 amino acids. The CDR3 region has the DNA TGTGCCAGCAGCCGGGGGCATAACTTCCCTTTCAATGAGCAGTTCTTC. This codes for CASSRGHNFPFNEQFF.

The chain has TRBV7-6 and TRBJ2-2; TRBD1 is a possible D gene (5 bases). Germline V gives CDR1 SGHVS, CDR2 FNYEAQ. V lost 8 bases and J 7 bases, leaving 14 bases between the germline ends. The CDR3 has 13 residues. CDR3 sequence: CASRSAGHGELFF. CDR3 coding DNA: TGTGCCAGCCGGTCCGCAGGGCACGGGGAGCTGTTTTTT. Full variable domain (rest looked up from reference TRBV7-6 and TRBJ2-2): GAGVSQSPRYKVTKRGQDVALRCDPISGHVSLYWYRQALGQGPEFLTYFNYEAQQDKSGLPNDRFSAERPEGSISTLTIQRTEQRDSAMYRCASRSAGHGELFFGEGSRLTVL.

This chain joins TRBV27 and TRBJ2-5; 7 positions match TRBD2. Germline CDR1 reads MNHEY; CDR2 reads SMNVEV (reference sequence). CDR3 length: 14 amino acids. With V trimmed by 8 bases and J by 5 bases, 11 bases remained unmatched. The CDR3 loop is CASAGLAVGETQYF. CDR3 nucleotides: TGTGCCAGCGCGGGGCTAGCGGTAGGGGAGACCCAGTACTTC.

The chain recombines TRBV7-2 with TRBJ2-7; D is perhaps TRBD1 or TRBD2 (5 bases each). The CDR3 runs 14 residues. V was pared by 5 bases and J by 6 bases, with 17 bases between. Germline CDR1 and CDR2: SGHTA and FQGNSA. CDR3 in DNA: TGTGCCAGCAGCCCCCGGGCAGGGAGAGGCGAGCAGTACTTC. It specifies CASSPRAGRGEQYF.

The chain uses TRBV19 and TRBJ1-2; D possibly corresponds to TRBD1 (6 bases). V lost 6 bases and J lost 4, with 12 bases in between. CDR3 length: 13 amino acids. In germline, CDR1 is LNHDA, CDR2 SQIVND (reference sequence). CDR3 DNA: TGTGCCAGTAGGTCAGGGGCTGGCTATGGCTACACCTTC. As protein: CASRSGAGYGYTF.

This chain uses TRBV9 with TRBJ1-4; maybe TRBD1 (5 bases). The V gene's germline CDR1 is SGDLS and CDR2 YYNGEE. The CDR3 is 17 amino acids. Trimming pared 0 bases from V and 8 bases from J, leaving 20 bases between. For the CDR3, the DNA is TGTGCCAGCAGCGTAGGTAAGGGGCACCGTACCAGCGAAAAACTGTTTTTT. Translated, it gives CASSVGKGHRTSEKLFF.

CDR3 bases: TGTGCCAGCAGCCCAGACCGGAACTATGGCTACACCTTC. Translated: CASSPDRNYGYTF. The chain is built from TRBV11-2 and TRBJ1-2; D gene ambiguous. The CDR3 contains 13 residues. Trimming took 5 bases from V and 2 from J, leaving 9 bases between them. The germline CDR1 and CDR2 sequences are SGHAT and FQNNGV.

The sample holds one count of this clone. V gene TRBV30 combines with J gene TRBJ2-5; 7 positions match TRBD1. The germline gives CDR1 GTSNPN, CDR2 SVGIG (reference sequence). Unmatched junction bases numbered 13, after V lost 1 base and J lost 5 bases. CDR3 size: 16 residues. CDR3: CAWSEGHRGLGETQYF. The CDR3 DNA reads TGTGCCTGGAGTGAAGGGCACAGGGGCCTTGGGGAGACCCAGTACTTC. The entire variable domain, with the rest obtained from reference TRBV30 and TRBJ2-5, is as follows: SQTIHQWPATLVQPVGSPLSLECTVEGTSNPNLYWYRQAAGRGLQLLFYSVGIGQISSEVPQNLSASRPQDRQFILSSKKLLLSDSGFYLCAWSEGHRGLGETQYFGPGTRLLVL.

The chain uses TRBV28 and TRBJ2-7; TRBD1 aligns across 9 bases. The CDR3 length is 15 residues. From germline, CDR1 is MDHEN and CDR2 SYDVKM. Trimming at V came to 2 bases and at J to 4 bases, leaving 6 bases not matched to a gene. The DNA for the CDR3 is TGTGCCAGCAGTTTAAAAACAGGGGGCACGTACGAGCAGTACTTC. Residues: CASSLKTGGTYEQYF.

The chain carries TRBV4-1 and TRBJ2-1; D might be TRBD2 (6 bases). Looked up from germline, CDR1 is MGHRA and CDR2 is YSYEKL. This CDR3 is 18 amino acids long. With 0 bases removed from V and 5 bases from J, the gap between germline ends came to 20 bases. This chain's CDR3 is CASSQDSRRDVRHNEQFF. The CDR3 DNA sequence: TGCGCCAGCAGCCAAGATTCGAGGCGGGACGTCCGCCACAATGAGCAGTTCTTC.

The V gene is TRBV7-3, the J gene TRBJ1-2; no definite D call. Germline values: CDR1 SGHTA, CDR2 FQGTGA. The CDR3 extends over 15 amino acids. With 6 bases removed from V and 0 bases from J, the gap between germline ends came to 14 bases. In DNA form, the CDR3 reads TGTGCCAGCAGTTTAGGGTCGCGAGCTAACTATGGCTACACCTTC. Amino acids: CASSLGSRANYGYTF.

The chain couples TRBV28 to TRBJ1-2, with D possibly TRBD1 on 6 matching bases. V gave up 5 bases and J gave up 4 bases, with 14 bases separating them. Germline loops: CDR1 MDHEN, CDR2 SYDVKM. The CDR3 consists of 14 residues. CDR3 sequence reads: CASSPGVSGYGYTF. The CDR3 DNA is TGTGCCAGCAGTCCAGGGGTCAGTGGCTATGGCTACACCTTC.

The genes are TRBV5-3 and TRBJ2-5; D perhaps matches TRBD1 (6 bases). Matching the DNA end better, TRBJ2-7 makes the J call doubtful. Being an ORF, TRBV5-3 has a function that is uncertain. The CDR3 sequence is 16 residues long. The CDR3: CARSVTDSSPFGEQYF. Written as DNA, the CDR3 is TGTGCCAGAAGCGTGACGGACAGTTCACCCTTCGGCGAGCAGTACTTC.

This chain joins TRBV5-4 and TRBJ1-4; D may be TRBD1 (5 bases). Per germline, CDR1 SGHNT and CDR2 YYREEE (reference sequence). Trimming removed 4 bases from V and 0 bases from J, with 16 bases in between. This CDR3 comprises 17 residues. The CDR3 region is CASSQGGRHATNEKLFF. CDR3 bases: TGTGCCAGCAGCCAGGGAGGCAGACATGCAACTAATGAAAAACTGTTTTTT.

This chain joins TRBV7-9 and TRBJ2-3; D gene unclear. The CDR3 loop spans 13 amino acids. Germline V CDR1 and CDR2: SEHNR, FQNEAQ (reference sequence). V was cut by 0 bases and J by 3 bases, with 4 bases left in between. CDR3 loop: CASSLASTDTQYF. CDR3 coding DNA: TGTGCCAGCAGCTTAGCAAGTACAGATACGCAGTATTTT.

V and J are TRBV7-8 and TRBJ2-1; maybe TRBD1 (7 bases). CDR3 length: 14 amino acids. In germline, CDR1 is SGHVS, CDR2 FQNEAQ. V shed 3 bases and J shed 7 bases, with 13 bases lying between them. CDR3 amino acids: CASSFQGEANEQFF. For the CDR3, the DNA is TGTGCCAGCAGCTTTCAGGGGGAGGCAAATGAGCAGTTCTTC.

V is TRBV7-2 and J is TRBJ2-7; the match to TRBD2 covers 7 bases. J was trimmed by 6 bases and V by 4 bases; bases with no gene match: 12. The CDR3 is 15 amino acids. Germline loops: CDR1 SGHTA, CDR2 FQGNSA. The CDR3 DNA follows: TGTGCCAGCAGCTCCCAGAGCGGGACTCAAATCGAGCAGTACTTC. Its protein is CASSSQSGTQIEQYF.

This CDR3 is CASSIRWSSGNTIYF. The CDR3 DNA is TGTGCCAGTAGTATTCGTTGGAGCTCTGGAAACACCATATATTTT. The rearrangement joins TRBV19 to TRBJ1-3; the D is unclear. Germline CDR1 LNHDA, CDR2 SQIVND (reference sequence). The CDR3 covers 15 residues. Trimming stripped 3 bases from V and 0 bases from J, with 9 bases between.

V usage is TRBV19 and J usage is TRBJ1-3; no firm D call. V was pared by 7 bases and J by 0 bases, with 7 bases between. Germline loops: CDR1 LNHDA, CDR2 SQIVND (reference sequence). This CDR3 contains 13 residues. CDR3: CASTPPSGNTIYF. In DNA, the CDR3 is TGTGCCAGTACCCCGCCCTCTGGAAACACCATATATTTT.

This clone showed up just once. This chain joins TRBV2 and TRBJ1-5; possible D gene TRBD1, 6 bases. The germline V gene has CDR1 SNHLY and CDR2 FYNNEI. This CDR3 is built from 16 residues. V gave up 7 bases and J gave up 4 bases, with 20 bases separating them. In DNA form, the CDR3 reads TGTGCCAGCACCGGACTCGCCCCTCAGGGGAATCAGCCCCAGCATTTT. Translated: CASTGLAPQGNQPQHF.

The genes are TRBV7-2 and TRBJ2-5, with D unresolved. From germline, CDR1 is SGHTA and CDR2 FQGNSA. V lost 5 bases and J lost 2, with 6 bases in between. The CDR3 totals 12 residues. DNA of the CDR3: TGTGCCAGCAGCCCCGGACAAGAGACCCAGTACTTC. It encodes CASSPGQETQYF. The complete variable domain, with remaining parts taken from reference TRBV7-2 and TRBJ2-5, reads GAGVSQSPSNKVTEKGKDVELRCDPISGHTALYWYRQSLGQGLEFLIYFQGNSAPDKSGLPSDRFSAERTGGSVSTLTIQRTQQEDSAVYLCASSPGQETQYFGPGTRLLVL.

The rearrangement links TRBV10-2 to TRBJ2-3; D possibly matches TRBD1 or TRBD2 (5 bases each). Per germline, CDR1 WSHSY and CDR2 SAAADI. The V end lost 8 bases, the J end lost 0 bases, and 18 bases lay between the germline ends. The CDR3 spans 16 residues. CDR3 sequence (DNA): TGCGCCAGCTTAGACCGGGACCAAGGGAGCACAGATACGCAGTATTTT. Protein product: CASLDRDQGSTDTQYF.

CDR3 nucleotide sequence: TGTGCCACCACGAGGAGCGTTAAGGAGACCCAGTACTTC. Translation: CATTRSVKETQYF. This rearrangement joins TRBV15 to TRBJ2-5, with D uncertain. Germline V gene lookup returns CDR1 LNHNV and CDR2 YYDKDF (reference sequence). V was cut by 7 bases and J by 5 bases, with 14 bases left in between. The CDR3 has 13 residues.